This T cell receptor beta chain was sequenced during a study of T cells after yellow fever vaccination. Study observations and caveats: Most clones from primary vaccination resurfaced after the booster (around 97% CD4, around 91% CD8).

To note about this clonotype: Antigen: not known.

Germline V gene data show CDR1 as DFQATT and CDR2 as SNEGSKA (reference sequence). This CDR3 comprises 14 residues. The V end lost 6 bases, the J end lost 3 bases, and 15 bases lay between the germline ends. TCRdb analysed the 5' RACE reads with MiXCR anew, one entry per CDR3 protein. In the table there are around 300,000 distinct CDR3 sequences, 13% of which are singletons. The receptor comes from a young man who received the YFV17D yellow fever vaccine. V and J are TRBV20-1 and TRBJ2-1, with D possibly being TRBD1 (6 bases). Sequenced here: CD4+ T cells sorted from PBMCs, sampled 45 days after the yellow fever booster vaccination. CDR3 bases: TGCAGTGCAGAACAGGGACCCATCTACAATGAGCAGTTCTTC. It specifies CSAEQGPIYNEQFF.